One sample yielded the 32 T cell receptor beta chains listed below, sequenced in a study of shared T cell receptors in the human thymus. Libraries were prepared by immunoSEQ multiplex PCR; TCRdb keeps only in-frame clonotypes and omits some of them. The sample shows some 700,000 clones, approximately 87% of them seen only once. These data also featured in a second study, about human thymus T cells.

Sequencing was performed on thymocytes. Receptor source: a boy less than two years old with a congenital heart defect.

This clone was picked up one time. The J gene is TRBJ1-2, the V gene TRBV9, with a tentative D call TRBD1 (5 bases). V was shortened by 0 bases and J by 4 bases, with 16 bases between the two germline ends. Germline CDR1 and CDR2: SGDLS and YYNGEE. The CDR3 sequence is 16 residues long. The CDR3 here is CASSVGVGLGPYGYTF. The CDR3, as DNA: TGTGCCAGCAGCGTAGGGGTGGGGCTAGGGCCCTATGGCTACACCTTC.

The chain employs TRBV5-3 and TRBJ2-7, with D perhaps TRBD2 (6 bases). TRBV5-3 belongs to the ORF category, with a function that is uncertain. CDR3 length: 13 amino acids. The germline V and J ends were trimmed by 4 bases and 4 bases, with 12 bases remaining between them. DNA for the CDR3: TGTGCCAGAAGCGCGGGACCGCTATACGAGCAGTACTTC. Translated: CARSAGPLYEQYF.

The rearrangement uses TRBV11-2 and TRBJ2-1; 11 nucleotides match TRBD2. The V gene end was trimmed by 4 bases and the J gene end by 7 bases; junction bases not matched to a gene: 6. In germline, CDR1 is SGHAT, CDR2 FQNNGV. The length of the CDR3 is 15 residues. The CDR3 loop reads CASSSTSGSVNEQFF. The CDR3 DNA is TGTGCCAGCAGCTCCACTAGCGGGAGTGTTAATGAGCAGTTCTTC.

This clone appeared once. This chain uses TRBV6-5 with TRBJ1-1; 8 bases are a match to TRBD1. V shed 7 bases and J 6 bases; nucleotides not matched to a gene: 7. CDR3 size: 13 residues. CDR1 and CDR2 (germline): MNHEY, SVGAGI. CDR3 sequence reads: CASTSTGGPEAFF. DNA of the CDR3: TGTGCCAGCACCTCTACAGGGGGACCTGAAGCTTTCTTT.

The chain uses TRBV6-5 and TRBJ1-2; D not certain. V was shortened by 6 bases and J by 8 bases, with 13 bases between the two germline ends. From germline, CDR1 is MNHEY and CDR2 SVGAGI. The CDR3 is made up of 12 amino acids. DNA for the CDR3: TGTGCCAGCAGCCACGCCAGAGGAGGCTACACCTTC. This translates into CASSHARGGYTF.

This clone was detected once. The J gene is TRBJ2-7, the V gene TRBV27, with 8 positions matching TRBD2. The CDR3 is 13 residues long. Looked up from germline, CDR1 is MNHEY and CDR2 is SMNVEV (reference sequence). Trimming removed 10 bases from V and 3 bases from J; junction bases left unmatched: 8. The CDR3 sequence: CATAGTRHYEQYF. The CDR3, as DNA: TGTGCCACTGCCGGGACTAGGCACTACGAGCAGTACTTC.

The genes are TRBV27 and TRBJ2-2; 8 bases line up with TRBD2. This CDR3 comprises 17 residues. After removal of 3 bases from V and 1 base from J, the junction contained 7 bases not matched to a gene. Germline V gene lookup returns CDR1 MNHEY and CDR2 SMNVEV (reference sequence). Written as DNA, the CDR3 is TGTGCCAGCAGTTTCCGGGAGGGCCCTCTGAACACCGGGGAGCTGTTTTTT. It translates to CASSFREGPLNTGELFF.

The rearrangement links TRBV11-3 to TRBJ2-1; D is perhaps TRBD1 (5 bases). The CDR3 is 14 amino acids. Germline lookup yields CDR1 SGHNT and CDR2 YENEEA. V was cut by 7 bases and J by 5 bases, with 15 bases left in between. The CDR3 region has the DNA TGTGCCAGCACCCCTGGGGAAGGGGACAATGAGCAGTTCTTC. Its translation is CASTPGEGDNEQFF.

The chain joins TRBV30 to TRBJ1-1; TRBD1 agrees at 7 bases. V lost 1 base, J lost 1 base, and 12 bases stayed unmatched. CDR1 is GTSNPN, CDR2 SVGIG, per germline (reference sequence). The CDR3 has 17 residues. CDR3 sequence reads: CAWSDRGPNPGNTEAFF. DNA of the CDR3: TGTGCCTGGAGTGACAGGGGCCCCAACCCCGGGAACACTGAAGCTTTCTTT.

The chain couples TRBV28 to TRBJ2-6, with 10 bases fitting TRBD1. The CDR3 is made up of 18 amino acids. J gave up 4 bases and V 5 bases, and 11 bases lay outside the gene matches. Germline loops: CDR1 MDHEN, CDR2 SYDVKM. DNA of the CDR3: TGTGCCAGCAGTGGGTTCCGGGACAGGGGATTCGGGGCCAACGTCCTGACTTTC. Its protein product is CASSGFRDRGFGANVLTF.

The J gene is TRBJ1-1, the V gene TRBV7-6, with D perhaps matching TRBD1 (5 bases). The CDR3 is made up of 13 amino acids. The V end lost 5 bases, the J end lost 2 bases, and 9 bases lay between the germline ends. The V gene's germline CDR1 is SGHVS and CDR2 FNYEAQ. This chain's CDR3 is CASSETANTEAFF. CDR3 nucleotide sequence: TGTGCCAGCAGCGAGACAGCAAACACTGAAGCTTTCTTT.

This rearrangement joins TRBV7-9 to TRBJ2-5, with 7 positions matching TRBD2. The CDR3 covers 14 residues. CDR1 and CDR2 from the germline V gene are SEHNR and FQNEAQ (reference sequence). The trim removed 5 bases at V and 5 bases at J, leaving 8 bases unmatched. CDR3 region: CASSLTGGGETQYF. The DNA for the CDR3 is TGTGCCAGCAGCCTCACGGGGGGAGGCGAGACCCAGTACTTC.

This CDR3 is CASSPEGQGAPSGRAWEQYF. The CDR3 coding sequence is TGTGCCAGCAGCCCGGAGGGACAGGGGGCGCCTAGCGGGAGGGCCTGGGAGCAGTACTTC. The chain recombines TRBV5-5 with TRBJ2-7, with D perhaps TRBD1 or TRBD2 (12 bases each). Germline V CDR1 and CDR2: SGHKS, YYEKEE (reference sequence). Trimming stripped 4 bases from V and 7 bases from J, with 36 bases between. The CDR3 totals 20 residues.

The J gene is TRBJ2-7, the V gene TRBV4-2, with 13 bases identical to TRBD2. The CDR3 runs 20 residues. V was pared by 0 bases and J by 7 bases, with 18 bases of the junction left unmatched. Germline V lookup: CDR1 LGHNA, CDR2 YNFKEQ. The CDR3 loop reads CASSQDPGTSGRAKVGEQYF. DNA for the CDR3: TGTGCCAGCAGCCAAGACCCCGGTACTAGCGGGAGGGCCAAGGTAGGGGAGCAGTACTTC.

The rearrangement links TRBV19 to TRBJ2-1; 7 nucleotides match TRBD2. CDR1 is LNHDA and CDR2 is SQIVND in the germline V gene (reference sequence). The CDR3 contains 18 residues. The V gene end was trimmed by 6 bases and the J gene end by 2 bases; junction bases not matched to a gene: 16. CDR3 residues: CASSRESLLATTYNEQFF. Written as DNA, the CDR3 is TGTGCCAGTAGCAGGGAATCCTTACTAGCGACCACCTACAATGAGCAGTTCTTC.

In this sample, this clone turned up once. CDR3 sequence: CASSLGRPGQTHEAFF. The CDR3 nucleotides read TGTGCCAGCAGCTTAGGAAGGCCGGGACAGACTCATGAAGCTTTCTTT. The chain is built from TRBV7-6 and TRBJ1-1; 7 nucleotides align to TRBD1. CDR3 size: 16 residues. After removal of 1 base from V and 7 bases from J, the junction contained 12 bases not matched to a gene. Germline-derived CDR1 and CDR2 are SGHVS and FNYEAQ.

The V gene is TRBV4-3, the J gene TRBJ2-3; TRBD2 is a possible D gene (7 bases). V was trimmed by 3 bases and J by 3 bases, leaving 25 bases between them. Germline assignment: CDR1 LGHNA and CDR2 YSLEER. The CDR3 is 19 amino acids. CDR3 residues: CASSQVLGGEGRGTDTQYF. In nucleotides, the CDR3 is TGCGCCAGCAGCCAGGTCCTGGGGGGGGAGGGCAGGGGAACAGATACGCAGTATTTT.

CDR3 nucleotides: TGTGCCAGCAGCTTGAATGGAGGGAGAACCAACGAGCAGTACTTC. Encoded protein: CASSLNGGRTNEQYF. The V call is TRBV13, the J call TRBJ2-7; a possible D gene is TRBD2 (6 bases). The CDR3 covers 15 residues. From germline, CDR1 is PRHDT and CDR2 FYEKMQ (reference sequence). V was trimmed by 3 bases and J by 5 bases, leaving 17 bases between them.

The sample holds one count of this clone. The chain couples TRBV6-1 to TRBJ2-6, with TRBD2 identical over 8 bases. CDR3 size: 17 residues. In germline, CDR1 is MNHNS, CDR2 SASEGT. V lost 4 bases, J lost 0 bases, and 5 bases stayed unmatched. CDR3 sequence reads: CASSVTGGTSGANVLTF. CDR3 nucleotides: TGTGCCAGCAGTGTAACGGGGGGGACCTCTGGGGCCAACGTCCTGACTTTC.

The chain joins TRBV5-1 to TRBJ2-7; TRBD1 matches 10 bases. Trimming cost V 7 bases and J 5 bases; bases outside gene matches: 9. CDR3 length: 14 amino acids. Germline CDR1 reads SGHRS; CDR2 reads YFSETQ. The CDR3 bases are TGCGCCAGCTGGTACACCGGGACAGGGGACGAGCAGTACTTC. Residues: CASWYTGTGDEQYF.

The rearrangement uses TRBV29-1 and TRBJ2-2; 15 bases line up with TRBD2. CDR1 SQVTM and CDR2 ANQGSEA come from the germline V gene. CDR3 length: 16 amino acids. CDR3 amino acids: CSVILGTSGRPGELFF. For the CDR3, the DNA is TGCAGTGTAATTCTCGGGACTAGCGGGAGGCCCGGGGAGCTGTTTTTT.

The CDR3 here is CASSLVGAVGTDTQYF. The CDR3 coding sequence is TGCGCCAGCAGCTTGGTGGGGGCGGTCGGCACAGATACGCAGTATTTT. J is TRBJ2-3 and V is TRBV5-1, with a possible D match to TRBD1 (6 bases). The V and J ends lost 0 bases and 1 base respectively, with 12 bases between them. This CDR3 has 16 amino acids. Germline-derived CDR1 and CDR2 are SGHRS and YFSETQ.

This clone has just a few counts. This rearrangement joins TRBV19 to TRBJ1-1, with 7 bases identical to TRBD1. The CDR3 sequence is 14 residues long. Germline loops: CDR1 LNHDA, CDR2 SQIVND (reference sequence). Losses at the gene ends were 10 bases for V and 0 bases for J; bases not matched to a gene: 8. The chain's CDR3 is CATRRGQMNTEAFF. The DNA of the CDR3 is TGTGCCACCCGACGGGGACAGATGAACACTGAAGCTTTCTTT.

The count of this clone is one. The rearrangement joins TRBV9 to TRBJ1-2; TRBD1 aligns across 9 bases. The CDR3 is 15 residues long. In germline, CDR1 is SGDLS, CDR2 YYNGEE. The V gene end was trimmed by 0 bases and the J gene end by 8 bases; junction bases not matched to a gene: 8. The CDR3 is CASSVGGTGFKGYTF. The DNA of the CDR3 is TGTGCCAGCAGCGTAGGGGGGACAGGGTTTAAGGGCTACACCTTC.

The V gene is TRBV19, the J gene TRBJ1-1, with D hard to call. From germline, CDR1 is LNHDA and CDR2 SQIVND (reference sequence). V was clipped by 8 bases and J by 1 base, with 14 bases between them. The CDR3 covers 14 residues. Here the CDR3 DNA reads TGTGCCAGTCTCAACAGTCCTGGGAACACTGAAGCTTTCTTT. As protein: CASLNSPGNTEAFF.

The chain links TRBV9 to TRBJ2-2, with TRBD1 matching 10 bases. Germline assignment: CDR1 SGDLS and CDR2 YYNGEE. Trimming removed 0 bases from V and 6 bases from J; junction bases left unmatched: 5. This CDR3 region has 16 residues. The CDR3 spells CASSVGGQGKPGELFF. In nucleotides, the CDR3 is TGTGCCAGCAGCGTAGGGGGACAGGGGAAACCCGGGGAGCTGTTTTTT.

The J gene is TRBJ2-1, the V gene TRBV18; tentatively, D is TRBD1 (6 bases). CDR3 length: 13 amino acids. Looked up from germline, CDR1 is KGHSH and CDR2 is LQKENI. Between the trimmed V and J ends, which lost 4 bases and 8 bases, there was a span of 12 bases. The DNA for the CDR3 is TGTGCCAGCTCACGGGCAGGGGACGATGAGCAGTTCTTC. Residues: CASSRAGDDEQFF.

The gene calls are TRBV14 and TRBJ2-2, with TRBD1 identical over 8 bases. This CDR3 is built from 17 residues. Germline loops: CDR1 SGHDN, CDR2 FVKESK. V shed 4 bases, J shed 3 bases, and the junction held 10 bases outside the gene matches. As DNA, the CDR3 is TGTGCCAGCAGCCTTTATACAGGGGGAGTAGACACCGGGGAGCTGTTTTTT. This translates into CASSLYTGGVDTGELFF.

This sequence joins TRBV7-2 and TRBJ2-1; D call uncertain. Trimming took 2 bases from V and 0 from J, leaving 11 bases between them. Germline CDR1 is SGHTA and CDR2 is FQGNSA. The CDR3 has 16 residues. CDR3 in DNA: TGTGCCAGCAGCTTATACAGACCGAGCTCCTACAATGAGCAGTTCTTC. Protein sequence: CASSLYRPSSYNEQFF.

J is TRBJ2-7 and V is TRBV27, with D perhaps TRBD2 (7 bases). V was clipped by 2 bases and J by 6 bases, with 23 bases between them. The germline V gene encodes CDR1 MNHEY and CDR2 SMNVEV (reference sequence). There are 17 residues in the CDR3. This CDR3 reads CASSLRVSGGPLAEQYF. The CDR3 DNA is TGTGCCAGCAGTTTAAGGGTTTCGGGGGGCCCCTTAGCCGAGCAGTACTTC.

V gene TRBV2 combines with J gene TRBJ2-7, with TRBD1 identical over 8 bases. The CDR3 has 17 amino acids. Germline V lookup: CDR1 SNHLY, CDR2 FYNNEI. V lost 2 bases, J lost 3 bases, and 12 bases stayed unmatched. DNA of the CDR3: TGTGCCAGCAGTGAACCGACAGGGGTGAAGGCAGACTACGAGCAGTACTTC. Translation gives CASSEPTGVKADYEQYF.

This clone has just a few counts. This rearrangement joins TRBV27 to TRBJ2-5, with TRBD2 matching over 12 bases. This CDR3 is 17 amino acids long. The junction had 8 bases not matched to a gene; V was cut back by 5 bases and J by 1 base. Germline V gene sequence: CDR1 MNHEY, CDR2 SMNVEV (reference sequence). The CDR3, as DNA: TGTGCCAGCAGTCCAATTAAGGGACTAGCGGGCCAAGAGACCCAGTACTTC. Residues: CASSPIKGLAGQETQYF.